This T cell receptor beta chain came from a study of T-cell reconstitution after alpha-beta-depleted transplantation in children. Preparation of the TCRbeta library used unique molecular identifiers. One entry per CDR3 protein, called by TCRdb with MiXCR from the PCR reads. The sample includes fewer than 400,000 distinct CDR3 sequences, about 20% seen only once; the top ten take less than 4.5%. This sequence originates from a human donor who donated a stem cell graft to a child with acute myeloid leukemia. The sample in question was PBMCs from the stem cell graft donor, obtained from the stem cell graft.

The CDR3 here is CASSSTGSSEKLFF. Written as DNA, the CDR3 is TGTGCCAGCAGTTCAACAGGGAGTAGCGAAAAACTGTTTTTT. The V gene is TRBV12-3 or TRBV12-4, the J gene TRBJ1-4; D is possibly TRBD1 (6 bases). V was clipped by 4 bases and J by 8 bases, with 14 bases between them. The CDR3 sequence is 14 residues long.